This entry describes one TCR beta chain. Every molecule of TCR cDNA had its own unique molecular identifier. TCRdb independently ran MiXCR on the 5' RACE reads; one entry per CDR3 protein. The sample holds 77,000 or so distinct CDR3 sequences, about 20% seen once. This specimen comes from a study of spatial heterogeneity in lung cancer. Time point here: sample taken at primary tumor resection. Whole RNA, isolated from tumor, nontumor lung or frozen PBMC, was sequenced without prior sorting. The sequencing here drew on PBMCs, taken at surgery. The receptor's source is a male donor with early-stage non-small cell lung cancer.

The CDR3, as DNA: TGTGCCAGCAGCCAGTCAGAAAACTACTACAATGAGCAGTTCTTC. It yields the protein CASSQSENYYNEQFF. The chain joins TRBV3-1 to TRBJ2-1; D is unresolved. V was pared by 3 bases and J by 3 bases, with 12 bases between. The CDR3 covers 15 residues. CDR1 and CDR2 (germline): LGHDT, YNNKEL (reference sequence).